This TCR beta chain was observed in a study of spatial heterogeneity in lung cancer. Study-level information: In cases with available follow-up PBMC samples, these were sequenced at a median of around 2 years after resection.

The CDR3 sequence is 15 residues long. Trimming shortened V by 4 bases and J by 1 base, and 13 bases separated the two germline ends. Germline CDR1 MGHDK, CDR2 SYGVNS. General study findings and limits: Resection saw ubiquitous expanded tumor TCRs appear in blood more than follow-up did.

Points on this clonotype: Its antigen is not known.

Time point in this sample: blood at routine non-recurrence follow-up after resection. The study sequenced unsorted whole RNA from tumor, nontumor lung or frozen PBMC. Unique molecular identifiers, one per molecule, were present on every TCR cDNA molecule. MiXCR, run by TCRdb on the 5' RACE reads, gives a single entry per CDR3 protein. Of some 110,000 distinct CDR3 sequences detected, 12% appear once; the ten largest clones hold 16%. This chain joins TRBV25-1 and TRBJ1-1; tentatively, D is TRBD1 (6 bases). The sample here was PBMCs, taken at follow-up. This clonotype was sampled from a male donor with early-stage non-small cell lung cancer. The CDR3 region has the DNA TGTGCCAGCAGTGCCCCGACAGGTGGGAACACTGAAGCTTTCTTT. It yields the protein CASSAPTGGNTEAFF. Drawing the rest from reference TRBV25-1 and TRBJ1-1, the complete variable domain is EADIYQTPRYLVIGTGKKITLECSQTMGHDKMYWYQQDPGMELHLIHYSYGVNSTEKGDLSSESTVSRIRTEHFPLTLESARPSHTSQYLCASSAPTGGNTEAFFGQGTRLTVV.